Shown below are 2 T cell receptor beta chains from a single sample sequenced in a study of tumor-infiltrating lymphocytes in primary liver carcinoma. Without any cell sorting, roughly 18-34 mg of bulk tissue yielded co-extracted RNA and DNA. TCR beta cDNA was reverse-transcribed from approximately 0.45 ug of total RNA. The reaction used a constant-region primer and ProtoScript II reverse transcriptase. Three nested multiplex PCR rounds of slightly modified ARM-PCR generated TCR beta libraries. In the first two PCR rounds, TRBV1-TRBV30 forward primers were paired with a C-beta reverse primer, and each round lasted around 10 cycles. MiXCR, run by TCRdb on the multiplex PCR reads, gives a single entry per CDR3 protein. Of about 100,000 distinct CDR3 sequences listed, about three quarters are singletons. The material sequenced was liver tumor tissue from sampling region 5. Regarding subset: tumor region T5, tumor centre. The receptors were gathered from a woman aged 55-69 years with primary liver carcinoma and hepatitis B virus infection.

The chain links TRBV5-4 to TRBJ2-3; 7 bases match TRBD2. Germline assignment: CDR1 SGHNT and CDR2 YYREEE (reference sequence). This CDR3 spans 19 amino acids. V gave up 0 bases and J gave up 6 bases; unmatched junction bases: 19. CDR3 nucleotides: TGTGCCAGCAGCTTGGCGGGGACTAACGGGAGTCGACTCAGCGATACGCAGTATTTT. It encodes CASSLAGTNGSRLSDTQYF. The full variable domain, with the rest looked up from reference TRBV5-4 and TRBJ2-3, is ETGVTQSPTHLIKTRGQQVTLRCSSQSGHNTVSWYQQALGQGPQFIFQYYREEENGRGNFPPRFSGLQFPNYSSELNVNALELDDSALYLCASSLAGTNGSRLSDTQYFGPGTRLTVL.

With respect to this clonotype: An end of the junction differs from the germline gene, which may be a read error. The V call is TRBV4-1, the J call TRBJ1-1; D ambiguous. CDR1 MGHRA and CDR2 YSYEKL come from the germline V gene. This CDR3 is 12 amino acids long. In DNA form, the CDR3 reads TGCGCCAGTAGCCAACGGAACGCTGAAGCTTTCTTT. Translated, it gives CASSQRNAEAFF.